Shown below are 8 T cell receptor beta chains from a single sample sequenced in a study of T-cell reconstitution after alpha-beta-depleted transplantation in children. The authors prepared the TCRbeta library with unique molecular identifiers. A single record per CDR3 protein comes from TCRdb applying MiXCR to the PCR reads. The sample has about 500,000 distinct CDR3 sequences; 10% to 12% are singletons. Sequences were derived from PBMCs, mostly from graft donor cells, sampled 180 days after TCRalphabeta/CD19-depleted stem cell transplant. Every receptor here comes from a female patient aged 2-9 years who had a stem cell transplant for aplastic anemia, so the T cells may come from the graft donor.

Concerning this clonotype itself: A single base separates this from a much larger clone, so it may be a read error. The gene calls are TRBV12-3 or TRBV12-4 and TRBJ2-2, with D uncertain. V lost 2 bases and J lost 4, with 11 bases in between. CDR3 length: 15 residues. In DNA form, the CDR3 reads TGTGCCAGCAGTTTAACACCAGCGCTCACCGGGGAGCTGTTTTTT. This sequence encodes CASSLTPALTGELFF.

This clonotype has more than one count but fewer than ten. The rearrangement joins TRBV20-1 to TRBJ1-4; 7 bases map to TRBD1. The germline gives CDR1 DFQATT, CDR2 SNEGSKA (reference sequence). The V segment lost 6 bases and the J segment 8 bases; nucleotides outside the gene matches: 9. There are 13 residues in the CDR3. This chain's CDR3 is CSAVRQGREKLFF. The CDR3 coding sequence is TGCAGTGCCGTCAGACAGGGACGCGAAAAACTGTTTTTT.

V and J are TRBV5-6 and TRBJ2-7; 11 nucleotides align to TRBD2. V was clipped by 4 bases and J by 4 bases; unmatched bases: 10. This CDR3 has 16 residues. Looked up from germline, CDR1 is SGHDT and CDR2 is YYEEEE. The CDR3 loop is CASSPGTSGLAYEQYV. In DNA, the CDR3 is TGTGCCAGCAGCCCTGGGACTAGCGGACTTGCTTACGAGCAGTACGTC.

The chain joins TRBV27 to TRBJ2-7, with 7 nucleotides matching TRBD1. This CDR3 has 15 residues. Trimming at V came to 5 bases and at J to 1 base, leaving 8 bases not matched to a gene. CDR1 and CDR2 from the germline V gene are MNHEY and SMNVEV (reference sequence). CDR3: CASSPDRVSSYEQYF. For the CDR3, the DNA is TGTGCCAGCAGTCCTGACAGGGTTTCATCCTACGAGCAGTACTTC.

This chain links TRBV15 with TRBJ1-4; 9 bases are a match to TRBD1. The CDR3 sequence is 15 residues long. V lost 0 bases, J lost 7 bases, and 3 bases stayed unmatched. Looked up from germline, CDR1 is LNHNV and CDR2 is YYDKDF (reference sequence). The DNA of the CDR3 is TGTGCCACCAGCAGAGAACAGGGGGCGCGTGAAAAACTGTTTTTT. This translates into CATSREQGAREKLFF.

The chain employs TRBV5-5 and TRBJ2-1, with D hard to call. CDR3 length equals 15 residues. Trimming pared 1 base from V and 6 bases from J, leaving 14 bases between. The V gene's germline CDR1 is SGHKS and CDR2 YYEKEE (reference sequence). The CDR3 DNA reads as TGTGCCAGCAGCTTGTGGGTCGCTTTGGGCAATGAGCAGTTCTTC. As protein: CASSLWVALGNEQFF.

Only a few counts were recorded for this clonotype. V usage is TRBV12-3 or TRBV12-4 and J usage is TRBJ2-1; 7 nucleotides line up with TRBD2. The V gene end was trimmed by 7 bases and the J gene end by 0 bases; junction bases not matched to a gene: 12. The CDR3 is 17 amino acids. The CDR3 coding sequence is TGTGCCAGCACCCGAGTTGCGGGAGCCTCCTCCTACAATGAGCAGTTCTTC. Its translation: CASTRVAGASSYNEQFF.

V is TRBV29-1 and J is TRBJ1-2, with D perhaps TRBD1 (5 bases). Germline V gene data show CDR1 as SQVTM and CDR2 as ANQGSEA. Trimming took 4 bases from V and 8 from J, leaving 11 bases between them. This CDR3 region has 11 residues. CDR3 loop: CSVGREGGYTF. CDR3 DNA sequence: TGCAGCGTTGGCAGGGAAGGCGGCTACACCTTC.